This passage covers 13 T cell receptor beta chains from one sample sequenced in a study of shared clonotypes between healthy human individuals. Clones were sequenced by immunoSEQ multiplex PCR, and TCRdb holds only the in-frame ones, with some missing. The sample contains about 680,000 clones, 60% to 80% of which appear only once. Sequences were obtained from memory CD4+ T cells sorted from blood. Subset described: CD45RA-negative fraction. These TCRs come from a woman in her 30s in good health.

The chain uses TRBV5-4 and TRBJ2-7, with D tentatively TRBD1 or TRBD2 (5 bases each). Germline V CDR1 and CDR2: SGHNT, YYREEE (reference sequence). The CDR3 consists of 14 residues. The ends were cut back, 4 bases at V and 1 base at J, with 12 bases in the middle. CDR3 coding DNA: TGTGCCAGCAGCATGGGACGGGCTTCCTACGAGCAGTACTTC. The encoded protein is CASSMGRASYEQYF.

This clone was observed once. This sequence joins TRBV5-5 and TRBJ2-3; a weak D match, TRBD2 (6 bases). V dropped 4 bases and J dropped 3 bases, with 9 bases sitting between them. This CDR3 region has 13 residues. Germline lookup yields CDR1 SGHKS and CDR2 YYEKEE (reference sequence). This CDR3 reads CASSRDSTDTQYF. In nucleotides, the CDR3 is TGTGCCAGCAGCCGGGACTCGACAGATACGCAGTATTTT.

This clone came up a few times. The chain uses TRBV5-5 and TRBJ1-1; a weak D match, TRBD1 (5 bases). The ends were cut back, 0 bases at V and 4 bases at J, with 10 bases in the middle. CDR1 is SGHKS, CDR2 YYEKEE, per germline (reference sequence). The CDR3 loop spans 14 amino acids. The CDR3 here is CASSLALGTTEAFF. DNA of the CDR3: TGTGCCAGCAGCTTGGCCCTAGGGACCACTGAAGCTTTCTTT.

V and J are TRBV19 and TRBJ2-3; TRBD1 might be the D (6 bases). Germline lookup yields CDR1 LNHDA and CDR2 SQIVND (reference sequence). The V gene lost 1 base and the J gene lost 3 bases, with 11 bases spanning the gap. CDR3 length: 15 residues. This CDR3 is CASSIGQDGTDTQYF. As DNA, the CDR3 is TGTGCCAGTAGTATAGGACAGGATGGGACAGATACGCAGTATTTT. The entire variable domain, with the rest obtained from reference TRBV19 and TRBJ2-3, is as follows: DGGITQSPKYLFRKEGQNVTLSCEQNLNHDAMYWYRQDPGQGLRLIYYSQIVNDFQKGDIAEGYSVSREKKESFPLTVTSAQKNPTAFYLCASSIGQDGTDTQYFGPGTRLTVL.

The chain carries TRBV7-9 and TRBJ2-2, with D unclear. Germline values: CDR1 SEHNR, CDR2 FQNEAQ (reference sequence). The CDR3 runs to 13 residues. With 1 base removed from V and 8 bases from J, the gap between germline ends came to 8 bases. The CDR3 sequence is CASSLVVAGELFF. The CDR3 nucleotides read TGTGCCAGCAGCTTAGTGGTGGCTGGGGAGCTGTTTTTT.

The CDR3 sequence is CASSLPGDSYGYTF. The DNA for the CDR3 is TGCGCCAGCAGCTTACCGGGGGACAGCTATGGCTACACCTTC. The chain has TRBV5-1 and TRBJ1-2; TRBD1 matches 7 bases. Per the germline V gene, CDR1 is SGHRS and CDR2 is YFSETQ. V lost 2 bases, J lost 4 bases, and 5 bases stayed unmatched. CDR3 length equals 14 residues.

This clone was counted once. The sample contains more than one DNA sequence encoding this CDR3. The chain employs TRBV5-1 and TRBJ2-1; perhaps TRBD1 as D (6 bases). The V gene lost 0 bases and the J gene lost 0 bases, with 7 bases spanning the gap. This CDR3 is built from 15 residues. Per germline, CDR1 SGHRS and CDR2 YFSETQ. The CDR3 here is CASSLAGDSYNEQFF. The CDR3 nucleotides are TGCGCCAGCAGCTTGGCAGGGGACTCCTACAATGAGCAGTTCTTC.

The chain joins TRBV27 to TRBJ2-6, with 7 bases lining up with TRBD2. This CDR3 comprises 15 residues. Unmatched junction bases numbered 4, after V lost 6 bases and J lost 2 bases. Germline CDR1 is MNHEY and CDR2 is SMNVEV (reference sequence). Written as DNA, the CDR3 is TGTGCCAGCAGCCTAGGGAGGGCTGGGGCCAACGTCCTGACTTTC. This encodes CASSLGRAGANVLTF.

J is TRBJ2-1 and V is TRBV18, with D possibly matching TRBD1 (6 bases). CDR1 KGHSH and CDR2 LQKENI come from the germline V gene. Trimming pared 2 bases from V and 7 bases from J, leaving 9 bases between. This CDR3 contains 13 residues. CDR3 nucleotides: TGTGCCAGCTCACCAAGGGACATAAATGAGCAGTTCTTC. It encodes CASSPRDINEQFF.

For this clone: Other DNA sequences within the sample encode an identical CDR3. This sequence joins TRBV18 and TRBJ2-3; no clear D gene. V gave up 2 bases and J gave up 6 bases, with 3 bases separating them. CDR1 and CDR2 (germline): KGHSH, LQKENI. CDR3 length: 11 residues. The DNA for the CDR3 is TGTGCCAGCTCACCAGACGATACGCAGTATTTT. Translating gives CASSPDDTQYF.

This clone was detected once. The V and J genes are TRBV7-9 and TRBJ2-7; 14 bases align to TRBD2. The junction had 4 bases not matched to a gene; V was cut back by 3 bases and J by 6 bases. This CDR3 is built from 15 residues. Germline V CDR1 and CDR2: SEHNR, FQNEAQ (reference sequence). CDR3 sequence: CASSFKGLAGGEQYF. The CDR3 DNA sequence: TGTGCCAGCAGCTTCAAAGGACTAGCGGGAGGCGAGCAGTACTTC.

This sequence joins TRBV6-5 and TRBJ1-5; a possible D gene is TRBD1 (5 bases). V lost 5 bases, J lost 6 bases, and 11 bases lay in between. This CDR3 has 13 residues. Germline CDR1 and CDR2: MNHEY and SVGAGI. CDR3 in amino acids: CASSLFQGQPQHF. In nucleotides, the CDR3 is TGTGCCAGCAGTCTATTCCAGGGTCAGCCCCAGCATTTT.

The chain carries TRBV5-1 and TRBJ2-3; D is unresolved. The germline V and J ends were trimmed by 4 bases and 2 bases, with 8 bases remaining between them. The CDR3 loop spans 13 amino acids. Germline CDR1 reads SGHRS; CDR2 reads YFSETQ. The CDR3 nucleotides read TGCGCCAGCAGCCTCTCCGTCACAGATACGCAGTATTTT. The encoded protein is CASSLSVTDTQYF. Filled out from reference TRBV5-1 and TRBJ2-3, the complete variable domain reads KAGVTQTPRYLIKTRGQQVTLSCSPISGHRSVSWYQQTPGQGLQFLFEYFSETQRNKGNFPGRFSGRQFSNSRSEMNVSTLELGDSALYLCASSLSVTDTQYFGPGTRLTVL.